This is a list of T cell receptor beta chains from one sample in a study of T cells expressing NK-cell markers. Reprocessing the 5' RACE reads, TCRdb reports a single entry for every CDR3 protein and omits DNA. The record lists roughly 380,000 distinct CDR3 sequences, of which the ten most abundant hold 5% to 5.5%. The source material was blood T cells: a sorted CD56 or NKG2C T cell subset, CD4+ or CD8+ T cells, or bulk PBMC T cells (not recorded which). The receptors shown here come from a man aged 18-70 years in good health. The CDR3 runs from the conserved cysteine through the conserved F or W.

j_call: TRBJ2-5; v_call: TRBV3-1; cdr3_aa: CASSQRPSGMETQYF
j_call: TRBJ2-7; v_call: TRBV30; cdr3_aa: CAWPTDYEQYF
j_call: TRBJ2-1; v_call: TRBV15; cdr3_aa: CATSREGLWRGINYNEQFF
j_call: TRBJ2-5; v_call: TRBV5-1; cdr3_aa: CASSSSDYSQETQYF
j_call: TRBJ1-5; v_call: TRBV18; cdr3_aa: CASSPDRERQPQHF
j_call: TRBJ2-3; v_call: TRBV20-1; cdr3_aa: CSASAGGEGTQYF
j_call: TRBJ1-1; v_call: TRBV20-1; cdr3_aa: CSARDPNTEAFF
j_call: TRBJ2-5; v_call: TRBV20-1; cdr3_aa: CSARKGGSGRETQYF
j_call: TRBJ1-6; v_call: TRBV19; cdr3_aa: CASQHDRRNSPLHF
j_call: TRBJ2-7; v_call: TRBV2; cdr3_aa: CASSIPGASYEQYF
j_call: TRBJ2-1; v_call: TRBV16; cdr3_aa: CASSQSISGYNEQFF
j_call: TRBJ1-4; v_call: TRBV12-3/TRBV12-4; cdr3_aa: CASSFRTGPTNEKLFF
j_call: TRBJ2-1; v_call: TRBV6-5; cdr3_aa: CASSYVDRGNNEQFF
j_call: TRBJ1-1; v_call: TRBV29-1; cdr3_aa: CSGKRQVEAFF
j_call: TRBJ1-1; v_call: TRBV29-1; cdr3_aa: CSVPGTGGGFNTEAFF
j_call: TRBJ2-2; v_call: TRBV6-1; cdr3_aa: CATALQGTRTTGELFF
j_call: TRBJ2-2; v_call: TRBV20-1; cdr3_aa: CSSPARNTGELFF
j_call: TRBJ1-1; v_call: TRBV28; cdr3_aa: CASARETVNTEAFF
j_call: TRBJ2-7; v_call: TRBV2; cdr3_aa: CASSGRDTGRYEQYF
j_call: TRBJ2-7; v_call: TRBV23-1; cdr3_aa: CASSQTRISGAPYEQYF